The 3 T cell receptor beta chains presented below share a single source sample, sequenced in a study of T cells in localized non-small cell lung cancer. Repertoires were generated with immunoSEQ multiplex PCR, while TCRdb's copy carries only in-frame clones and drops some. The table includes over 20,000 clones, about 93% detected once. The sample was peripheral blood, taken before any cancer treatment. The receptor source for this set is a woman aged 40-69 years with stage I lung adenocarcinoma.

The chain combines TRBV14 with TRBJ2-7, with D possibly TRBD1 on 7 matching bases. V lost 4 bases, J lost 7 bases, and 29 bases lay in between. The CDR3 runs to 18 residues. The V gene's germline CDR1 is SGHDN and CDR2 FVKESK. In DNA form, the CDR3 reads TGTGCCAGCAGCCCAGCCCTTTGGGGCAGGGGGGCGTTCCCGGAGCAGTACTTC. Translating gives CASSPALWGRGAFPEQYF.

V is TRBV5-1 and J is TRBJ2-3; TRBD2 agrees at 7 bases. V shed 2 bases and J 5 bases; nucleotides not matched to a gene: 8. CDR1 and CDR2 from the germline V gene are SGHRS and YFSETQ. The CDR3 has 15 amino acids. Written as DNA, the CDR3 is TGCGCCAGCAGCTTTGGCGGGAGTATGGTAGATACGCAGTATTTT. It yields the protein CASSFGGSMVDTQYF.

The CDR3 region has the DNA TGTGCCAGCAGAATGGGGGGGAATCAGCCCCAGCATTTT. This encodes CASRMGGNQPQHF. The chain uses TRBV6-6 and TRBJ1-5; D might be TRBD1 (5 bases). From germline, CDR1 is MNHNY and CDR2 SVGAGI (reference sequence). Trimming took off 6 bases at V and 4 bases at J, with 10 bases between the two ends. The CDR3 length is 13 residues.